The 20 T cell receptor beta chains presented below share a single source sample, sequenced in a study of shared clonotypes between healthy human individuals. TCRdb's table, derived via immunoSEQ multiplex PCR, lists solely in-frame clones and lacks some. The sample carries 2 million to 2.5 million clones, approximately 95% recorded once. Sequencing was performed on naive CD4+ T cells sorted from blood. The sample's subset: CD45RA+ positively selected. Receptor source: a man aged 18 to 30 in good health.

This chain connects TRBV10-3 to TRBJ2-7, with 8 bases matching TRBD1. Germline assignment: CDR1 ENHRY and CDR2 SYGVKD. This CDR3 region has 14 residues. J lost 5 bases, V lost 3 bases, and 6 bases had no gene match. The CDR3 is CAISELTGGNEQYF. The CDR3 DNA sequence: TGTGCCATCAGTGAACTTACAGGGGGTAACGAGCAGTACTTC.

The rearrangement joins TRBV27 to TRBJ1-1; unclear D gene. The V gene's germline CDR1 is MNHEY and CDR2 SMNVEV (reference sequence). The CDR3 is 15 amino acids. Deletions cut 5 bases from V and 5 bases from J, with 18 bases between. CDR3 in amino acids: CASSVYVTRGTEAFF. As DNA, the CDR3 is TGTGCCAGCAGTGTCTACGTGACCAGAGGGACTGAAGCTTTCTTT.

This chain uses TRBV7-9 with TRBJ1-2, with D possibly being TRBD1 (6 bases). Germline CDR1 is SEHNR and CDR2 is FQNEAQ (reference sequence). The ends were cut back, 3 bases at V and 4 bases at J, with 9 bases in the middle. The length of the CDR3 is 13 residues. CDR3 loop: CASSLDSTYGYTF. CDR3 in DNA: TGTGCCAGCAGCTTGGACAGCACCTATGGCTACACCTTC.

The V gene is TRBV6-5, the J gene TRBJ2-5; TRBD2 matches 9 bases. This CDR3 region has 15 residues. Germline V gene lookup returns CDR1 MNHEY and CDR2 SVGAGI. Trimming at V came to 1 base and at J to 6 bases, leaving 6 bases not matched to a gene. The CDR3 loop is CASSYLGTSSQTQYF. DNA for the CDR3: TGTGCCAGCAGTTACTTAGGGACTAGCAGCCAGACCCAGTACTTC.

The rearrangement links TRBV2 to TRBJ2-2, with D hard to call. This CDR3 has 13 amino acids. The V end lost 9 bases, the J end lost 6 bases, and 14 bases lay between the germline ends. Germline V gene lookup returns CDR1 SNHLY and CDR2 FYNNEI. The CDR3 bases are TGTGCCAGTGACTCGAACGCGGCCGGGGAGCTGTTTTTT. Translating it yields CASDSNAAGELFF.

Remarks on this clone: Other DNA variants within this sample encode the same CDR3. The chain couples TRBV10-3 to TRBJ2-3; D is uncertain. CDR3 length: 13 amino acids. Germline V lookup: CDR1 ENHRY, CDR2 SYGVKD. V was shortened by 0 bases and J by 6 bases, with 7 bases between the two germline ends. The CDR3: CAISESPPDTQYF. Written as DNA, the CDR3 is TGTGCCATCAGTGAGTCCCCTCCGGATACGCAGTATTTT.

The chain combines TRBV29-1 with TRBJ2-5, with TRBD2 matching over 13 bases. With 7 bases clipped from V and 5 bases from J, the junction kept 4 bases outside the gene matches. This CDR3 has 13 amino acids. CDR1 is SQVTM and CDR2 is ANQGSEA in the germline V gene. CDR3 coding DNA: TGCAGCGGACTAGCGGGGGGTGGGGAGACCCAGTACTTC. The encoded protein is CSGLAGGGETQYF.

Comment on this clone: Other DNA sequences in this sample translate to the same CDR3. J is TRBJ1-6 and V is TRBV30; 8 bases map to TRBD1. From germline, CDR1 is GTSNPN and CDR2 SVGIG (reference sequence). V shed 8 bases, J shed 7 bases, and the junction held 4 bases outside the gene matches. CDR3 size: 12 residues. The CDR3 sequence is CALDRGNSPLHF. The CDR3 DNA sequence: TGTGCCCTAGACAGGGGAAATTCACCCCTCCACTTT.

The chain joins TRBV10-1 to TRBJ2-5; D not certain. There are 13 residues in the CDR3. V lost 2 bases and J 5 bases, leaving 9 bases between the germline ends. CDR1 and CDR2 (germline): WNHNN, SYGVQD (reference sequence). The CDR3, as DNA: TGCGCCAGCAGTGAGGGGATTTGGGAGACCCAGTACTTC. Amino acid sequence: CASSEGIWETQYF.

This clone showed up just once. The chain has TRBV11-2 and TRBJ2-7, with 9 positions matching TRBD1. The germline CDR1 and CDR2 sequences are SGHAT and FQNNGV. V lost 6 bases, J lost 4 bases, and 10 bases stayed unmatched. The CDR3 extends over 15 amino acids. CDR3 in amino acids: CASRKPGQGVYEQYF. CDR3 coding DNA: TGTGCCAGCAGAAAGCCGGGACAGGGAGTTTACGAGCAGTACTTC.

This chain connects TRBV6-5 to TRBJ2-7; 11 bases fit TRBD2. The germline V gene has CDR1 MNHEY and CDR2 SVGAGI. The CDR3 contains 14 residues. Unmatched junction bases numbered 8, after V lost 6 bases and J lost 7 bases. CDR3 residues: CASRLAGGPREQYF. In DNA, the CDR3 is TGTGCCAGCAGGTTAGCGGGGGGGCCGAGGGAGCAGTACTTC.

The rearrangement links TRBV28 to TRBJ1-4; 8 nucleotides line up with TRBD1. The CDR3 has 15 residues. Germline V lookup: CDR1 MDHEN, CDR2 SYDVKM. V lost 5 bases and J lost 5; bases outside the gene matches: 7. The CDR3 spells CASSLRQGMNEKLFF. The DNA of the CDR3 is TGTGCCAGCAGTCTCCGACAGGGGATGAATGAAAAACTGTTTTTT.

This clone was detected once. The CDR3 loop is CASSLNTVTTNEKLFF. DNA of the CDR3: TGCGCCAGCAGCCTCAATACAGTGACGACTAATGAAAAACTGTTTTTT. The chain couples TRBV4-1 to TRBJ1-4; no reliable D call. V lost 4 bases and J lost 2, with 14 bases in between. CDR1 is MGHRA, CDR2 YSYEKL, per germline. The CDR3 runs to 16 residues.

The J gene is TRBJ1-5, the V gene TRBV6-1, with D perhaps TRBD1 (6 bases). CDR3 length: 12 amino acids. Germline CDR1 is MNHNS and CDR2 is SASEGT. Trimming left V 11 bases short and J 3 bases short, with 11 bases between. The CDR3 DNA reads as TGTGCCTCCGAGGGGGACAATCAGCCCCAGCATTTT. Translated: CASEGDNQPQHF.

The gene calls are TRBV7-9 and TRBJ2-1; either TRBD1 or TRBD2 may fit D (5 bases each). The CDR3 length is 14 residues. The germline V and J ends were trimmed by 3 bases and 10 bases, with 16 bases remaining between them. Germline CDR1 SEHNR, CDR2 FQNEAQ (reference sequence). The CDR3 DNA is TGTGCCAGCAGCTTTTCTGGCGTTGGGGGAGAGCAGTTCTTC. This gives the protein CASSFSGVGGEQFF.

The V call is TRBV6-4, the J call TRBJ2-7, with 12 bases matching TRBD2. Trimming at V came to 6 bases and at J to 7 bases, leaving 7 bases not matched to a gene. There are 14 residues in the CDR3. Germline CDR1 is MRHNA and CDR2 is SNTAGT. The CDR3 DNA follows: TGTGCCAGCAGGAGGACTAGCGGGGCGGAAGAGCAGTACTTC. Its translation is CASRRTSGAEEQYF.

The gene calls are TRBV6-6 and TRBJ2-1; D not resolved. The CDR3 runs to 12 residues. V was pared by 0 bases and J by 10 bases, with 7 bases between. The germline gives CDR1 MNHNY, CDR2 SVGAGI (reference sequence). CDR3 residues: CASSYSIREQFF. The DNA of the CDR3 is TGTGCCAGCAGTTACTCGATCAGGGAGCAGTTCTTC.

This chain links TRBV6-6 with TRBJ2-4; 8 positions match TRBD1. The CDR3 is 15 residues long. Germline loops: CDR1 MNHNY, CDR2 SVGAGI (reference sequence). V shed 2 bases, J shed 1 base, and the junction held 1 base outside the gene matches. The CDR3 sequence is CASSYQGAAKNIQYF. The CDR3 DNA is TGTGCCAGCAGTTACCAGGGGGCGGCCAAAAACATTCAGTACTTC.

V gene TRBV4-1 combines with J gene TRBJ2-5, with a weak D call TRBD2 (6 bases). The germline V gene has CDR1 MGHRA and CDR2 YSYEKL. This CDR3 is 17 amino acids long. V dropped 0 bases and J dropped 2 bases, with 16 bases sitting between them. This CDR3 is CASSQEGQRLGQETQYF. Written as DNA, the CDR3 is TGCGCCAGCAGCCAAGAGGGCCAAAGACTAGGACAAGAGACCCAGTACTTC.

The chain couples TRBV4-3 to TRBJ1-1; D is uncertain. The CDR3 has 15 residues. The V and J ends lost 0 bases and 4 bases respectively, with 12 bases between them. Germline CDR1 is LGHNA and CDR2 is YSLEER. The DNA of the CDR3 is TGCGCCAGCAGCCAAGATGGGCGTGGGATCACTGAAGCTTTCTTT. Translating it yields CASSQDGRGITEAFF.